What follows are 20 T cell receptor beta chains derived from one specimen sequenced in a study of cytotoxic CD8 clonotypes in ibrutinib-treated CLL. Sequenced by immunoSEQ multiplex PCR; TCRdb stores in-frame clones only, minus some. The sample includes 65,000 to 90,000 clones, over 80% of them seen just once. Sequenced material: PBMCs, taken after 24 months of ibrutinib treatment. The receptor source for this set is a human donor with chronic lymphocytic leukemia.

This clone came up a few times. This chain uses TRBV11-2 with TRBJ1-1; D remains unclear. Germline CDR1 reads SGHAT; CDR2 reads FQNNGV. The CDR3 covers 13 residues. V was shortened by 5 bases and J by 0 bases, with 7 bases between the two germline ends. CDR3 in amino acids: CASSPLMNTEAFF. The CDR3 DNA is TGTGCCAGCAGCCCCCTTATGAACACTGAAGCTTTCTTT.

This clone came up many times. This rearrangement joins TRBV2 to TRBJ2-1; 11 nucleotides line up with TRBD2. Germline V gives CDR1 SNHLY, CDR2 FYNNEI. The CDR3 runs to 14 residues. Trimming removed 5 bases from V and 11 bases from J; junction bases left unmatched: 8. DNA for the CDR3: TGTGCCAGCAGTCCAAGGACTAGCGGGTCCCAGCAGTTCTTC. Protein sequence: CASSPRTSGSQQFF.

V usage is TRBV11-1 and J usage is TRBJ2-1, with D maybe TRBD1 (5 bases). Trimming cost V 1 base and J 7 bases, with 20 bases left between them. The CDR3 contains 17 residues. The germline CDR1 and CDR2 sequences are SGHAT and FQDESV (reference sequence). The CDR3 DNA sequence: TGTGCCAGCAGCTTAGGGCAGACAGAATTTCTAGGGAATGAGCAGTTCTTC. Translating gives CASSLGQTEFLGNEQFF.

This clone rates as medium-sized. The V and J genes are TRBV4-3 and TRBJ1-1; D ambiguous. Between the trimmed V and J ends, which lost 4 bases and 1 base, there was a span of 7 bases. The CDR3 has 13 amino acids. Germline CDR1 LGHNA, CDR2 YSLEER. As DNA, the CDR3 is TGCGCCAGCAGCCCCATGAGGAACACTGAAGCTTTCTTT. It translates to CASSPMRNTEAFF.

Only a few counts were recorded for this clone. The chain recombines TRBV10-2 with TRBJ2-7; TRBD2 matches 10 bases. The V gene's germline CDR1 is WSHSY and CDR2 SAAADI. V gave up 1 base and J gave up 0 bases; unmatched junction bases: 12. The CDR3 loop spans 19 amino acids. In DNA form, the CDR3 reads TGCGCCAGCAGTGAGTACCGCACCGGACTAGCGGAGAGCTCCTACGAGCAGTACTTC. Translation: CASSEYRTGLAESSYEQYF.

The V call is TRBV14, the J call TRBJ2-7; D is undetermined. The CDR3 length is 15 residues. Per germline, CDR1 SGHDN and CDR2 FVKESK. V was shortened by 0 bases and J by 2 bases, with 11 bases between the two germline ends. CDR3 loop: CASSQDSYPPYEQYF. For the CDR3, the DNA is TGTGCCAGCAGCCAAGACTCCTATCCACCCTACGAGCAGTACTTC.

V is TRBV19 and J is TRBJ1-1, with D possibly matching TRBD1 (5 bases). Germline assignment: CDR1 LNHDA and CDR2 SQIVND (reference sequence). The CDR3 runs to 15 residues. V lost 4 bases to trimming and J lost 4 bases, with 16 bases between them. The chain's CDR3 is CASSTGNLWGTEAFF. The DNA for the CDR3 is TGTGCCAGTAGTACAGGGAATCTATGGGGCACTGAAGCTTTCTTT.

The rearrangement uses TRBV9 and TRBJ2-7; 10 bases align to TRBD2. The trim removed 5 bases at V and 1 base at J, leaving 12 bases unmatched. Germline values: CDR1 SGDLS, CDR2 YYNGEE. This CDR3 is built from 17 residues. CDR3 in amino acids: CASREPRASGGSYEQYF. Here the CDR3 DNA reads TGTGCCAGCAGAGAACCTAGGGCTAGCGGGGGTTCCTACGAGCAGTACTTC.

J is TRBJ2-6 and V is TRBV9, with 7 bases matching TRBD2. Germline V CDR1 and CDR2: SGDLS, YYNGEE. Germline trimming cut 0 bases from V and 8 bases from J; bases unmatched to any gene: 8. The CDR3 covers 16 residues. Here the CDR3 reads CASSVEGRGSTNVLTF. The CDR3 DNA reads TGTGCCAGCAGCGTAGAGGGGAGGGGTAGTACCAACGTCCTGACTTTC.

The chain has TRBV2 and TRBJ2-7; D is perhaps TRBD2 (5 bases). The CDR3 consists of 15 residues. The germline gives CDR1 SNHLY, CDR2 FYNNEI. V was clipped by 4 bases and J by 1 base, with 14 bases between them. The CDR3 nucleotides are TGTGCCAGCAGTGTTTCGCCTAGCTTATCCTACGAGCAGTACTTC. The encoded protein is CASSVSPSLSYEQYF.

This rearrangement joins TRBV12-5 to TRBJ2-1, with D tentatively TRBD1 (6 bases). The CDR3 runs 13 residues. The V and J ends lost 8 bases and 8 bases respectively, with 16 bases between them. Per the germline V gene, CDR1 is LGHNT and CDR2 is FRNRAP. Here the CDR3 DNA reads TGTGCTAGTCAGGGCAGGGGCTCCCATGAGCAGTTCTTC. Translating gives CASQGRGSHEQFF.

The genes are TRBV9 and TRBJ2-3, with 7 nucleotides matching TRBD2. This CDR3 has 16 residues. V lost 1 base, J lost 5 bases, and 10 bases stayed unmatched. The germline V gene encodes CDR1 SGDLS and CDR2 YYNGEE. CDR3 in DNA: TGTGCCAGCAGCGTATCCAGCGGGAATACGATAGATACGCAGTATTTT. Its translation is CASSVSSGNTIDTQYF.

The V and J genes are TRBV5-1 and TRBJ2-1; D not certain. Germline V lookup: CDR1 SGHRS, CDR2 YFSETQ. This CDR3 region has 14 residues. The V gene lost 2 bases and the J gene lost 2 bases, with 8 bases spanning the gap. CDR3 in amino acids: CASSFPFAYNEQFF. The CDR3 DNA reads as TGCGCCAGCAGCTTTCCGTTCGCCTACAATGAGCAGTTCTTC.

This chain uses TRBV5-1 with TRBJ2-7; 10 bases align to TRBD1. This CDR3 has 13 amino acids. V was pared by 6 bases and J by 2 bases, with 2 bases of the junction left unmatched. In germline, CDR1 is SGHRS, CDR2 YFSETQ. The CDR3 region has the DNA TGCGCCAGCAATGGACAGGGGGCCTACGAGCAGTACTTC. Protein product: CASNGQGAYEQYF.

This sequence joins TRBV11-2 and TRBJ2-7; D gene unclear. CDR3 length equals 12 residues. With 5 bases removed from V and 6 bases from J, the gap between germline ends came to 11 bases. Germline assignment: CDR1 SGHAT and CDR2 FQNNGV. The CDR3 is CASSSGLSEQYF. CDR3 in DNA: TGTGCCAGCAGCAGTGGGTTGTCCGAGCAGTACTTC. Together with reference TRBV11-2 and TRBJ2-7, the CDR3 gives the full variable domain: EAGVAQSPRYKIIEKRQSVAFWCNPISGHATLYWYQQILGQGPKLLIQFQNNGVVDDSQLPKDRFSAERLKGVDSTLKIQPAKLEDSAVYLCASSSGLSEQYFGPGTRLTVT.

This clone occurred once. The rearrangement joins TRBV5-4 to TRBJ2-3; 10 bases map to TRBD2. This CDR3 is 16 amino acids long. J lost 0 bases, V lost 4 bases, and 5 bases had no gene match. Germline V CDR1 and CDR2: SGHNT, YYREEE (reference sequence). The CDR3 region is CASSKGTSESTDTQYF. CDR3 bases: TGTGCCAGCAGCAAGGGGACTAGCGAGAGCACAGATACGCAGTATTTT.

V and J are TRBV7-9 and TRBJ2-1; 8 nucleotides match TRBD2. This CDR3 has 12 amino acids. Looked up from germline, CDR1 is SEHNR and CDR2 is FQNEAQ (reference sequence). The V segment lost 5 bases and the J segment 8 bases; nucleotides outside the gene matches: 2. CDR3 sequence (DNA): TGTGCCAGCAGCCCCGGGGGGGATGAGCAGTTCTTC. Its protein is CASSPGGDEQFF.

This clone was counted between two and nine times. The chain joins TRBV7-6 to TRBJ2-3, with D perhaps assigned TRBD1 or TRBD2 (5 bases each). V dropped 5 bases and J dropped 4 bases, with 10 bases sitting between them. The CDR3 is 13 amino acids. Germline CDR1 SGHVS, CDR2 FNYEAQ. The CDR3 spells CASSILGADTQYF. In nucleotides, the CDR3 is TGTGCCAGCAGCATACTGGGGGCAGATACGCAGTATTTT.

The chain combines TRBV4-2 with TRBJ2-1; D might be TRBD2 (5 bases). The germline V gene encodes CDR1 LGHNA and CDR2 YNFKEQ. Trimming took 2 bases from V and 4 from J, leaving 9 bases between them. The CDR3 spans 14 residues. CDR3 protein: CASSQRSGYNEQFF. DNA of the CDR3: TGTGCCAGCAGCCAACGGAGCGGATACAATGAGCAGTTCTTC.

The chain combines TRBV13 with TRBJ2-7; 10 nucleotides line up with TRBD1. Germline CDR1 PRHDT, CDR2 FYEKMQ (reference sequence). With 8 bases clipped from V and 2 bases from J, the junction kept 6 bases outside the gene matches. CDR3 length equals 14 residues. The CDR3 coding sequence is TGTGCCAGCGGAGACAGGGGGCGGACCTACGAGCAGTACTTC. Its translation is CASGDRGRTYEQYF.